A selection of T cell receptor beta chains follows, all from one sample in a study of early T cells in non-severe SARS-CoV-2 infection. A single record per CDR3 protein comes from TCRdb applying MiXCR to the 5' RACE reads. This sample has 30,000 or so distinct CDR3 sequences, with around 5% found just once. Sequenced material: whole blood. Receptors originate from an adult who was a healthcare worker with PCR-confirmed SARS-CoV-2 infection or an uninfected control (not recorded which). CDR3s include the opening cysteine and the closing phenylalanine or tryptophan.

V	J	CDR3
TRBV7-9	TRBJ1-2	CASSLAGVDGYTF
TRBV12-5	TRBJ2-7	CASGLSGGIEQYF
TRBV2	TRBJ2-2	CASLRDRGVDGELFF
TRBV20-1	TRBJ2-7	CSGSTVRHEQYF
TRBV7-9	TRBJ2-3	CASSPRLAGEDTQYF
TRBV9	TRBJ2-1	CASSVGSINNEQFF
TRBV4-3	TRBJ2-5	CASSQDLDISGRVKETQYF
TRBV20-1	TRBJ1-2	CSAREGGYGYTF
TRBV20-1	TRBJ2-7	CSATIGLAGWYEQYF
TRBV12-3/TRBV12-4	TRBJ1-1	CASSHNPTGNTEAFF
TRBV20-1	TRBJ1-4	CSARDPMSEKLFF
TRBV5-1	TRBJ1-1	CASSLWSGNTEAFF
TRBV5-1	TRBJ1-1	CASSLDRLNTEAFF
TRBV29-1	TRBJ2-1	CSVTEYNEQFF
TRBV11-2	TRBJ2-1	CASSIPGPRQFF
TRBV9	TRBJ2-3	CASSVLGPQAGFTDTQYF
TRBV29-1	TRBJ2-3	CSVEGANTDTQYF
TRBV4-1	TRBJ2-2	CASSQEAYRVWGGELFF
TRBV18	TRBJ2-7	CASSRKDTGTYEQYF
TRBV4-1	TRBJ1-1	CASGQPGSGGGNTEAFF
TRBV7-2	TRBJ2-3	CASSFGGATDTQYF
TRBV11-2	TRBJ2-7	CASSHRTASYEQYF
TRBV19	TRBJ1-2	CASSQGQVGYGYTF
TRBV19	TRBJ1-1	CASSMYTEAFF
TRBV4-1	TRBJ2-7	CASSQDLGTATHYEQYF
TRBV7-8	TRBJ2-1	CASSLDPPSGPINEQFF
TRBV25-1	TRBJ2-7	CASRRQGGHEQYF
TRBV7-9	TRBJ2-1	CASSPLLSASYNEQFF
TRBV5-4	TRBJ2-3	CASSLGTGGPDTQYF
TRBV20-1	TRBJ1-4	CSAARNVGEKLFF
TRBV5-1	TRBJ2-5	CASSPFGTDQETQYF
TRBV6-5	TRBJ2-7	CASSYLGQGTYEQYF
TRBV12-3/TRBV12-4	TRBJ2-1	CASSPGSTNEQFF
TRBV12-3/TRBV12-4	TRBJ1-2	CASSPGRFYGYTF
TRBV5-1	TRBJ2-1	CASSLETGGDYNEQFF
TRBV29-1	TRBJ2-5	CSAGGRFQETQYF
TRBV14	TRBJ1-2	CASSHDRAVYGYTF
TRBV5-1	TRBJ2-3	CASSLDQLWDTQYF
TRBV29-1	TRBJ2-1	CSDPTGGDNEQFF
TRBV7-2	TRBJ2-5	CASSRLPQTPETQYF
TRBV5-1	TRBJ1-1	CASSLDATMSSEAFF
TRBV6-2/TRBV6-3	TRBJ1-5	CASSYSGSNQPQHF
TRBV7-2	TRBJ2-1	CASSLAGAYNEQFF
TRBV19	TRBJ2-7	CANHDRGGYYEQYF
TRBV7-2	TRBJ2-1	CASQRSGRAVEQFF
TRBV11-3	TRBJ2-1	CASSFNRGRSYNEQFF
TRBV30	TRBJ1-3	CAWSVPRGLGNTIYF